This entry lists 5 T cell receptor beta chains sequenced from one sample in a study of blood T cell repertoires in COVID-19. Generated by immunoSEQ multiplex PCR, the TCRdb table keeps only in-frame clones and is missing some. This table holds about 160,000 clones, 80% to 90% found once. The sample was peripheral blood. Source of these receptors: a man between 65 and 80 years old with acute or convalescent COVID-19.

The rearrangement links TRBV5-1 to TRBJ1-1; TRBD1 aligns across 7 bases. The CDR3 is 14 amino acids. J was trimmed by 1 base and V by 4 bases; bases with no gene match: 4. CDR1 and CDR2 (germline): SGHRS, YFSETQ. The CDR3 here is CASSLRTGNTEAFF. CDR3 DNA sequence: TGCGCCAGCAGCCTACGGACAGGGAACACTGAAGCTTTCTTT.

The gene calls are TRBV5-1 and TRBJ2-6; 8 bases match TRBD2. Looked up from germline, CDR1 is SGHRS and CDR2 is YFSETQ. Unmatched junction bases numbered 7, after V lost 0 bases and J lost 2 bases. There are 18 residues in the CDR3. The CDR3 loop reads CASSLAGGAAAGANVLTF. Here the CDR3 DNA reads TGCGCCAGCAGCTTGGCCGGGGGGGCAGCGGCTGGGGCCAACGTCCTGACTTTC.

V usage is TRBV6-5 and J usage is TRBJ1-2, with 7 bases aligning to TRBD1. The CDR3 extends over 15 amino acids. V was pared by 1 base and J by 3 bases, with 5 bases of the junction left unmatched. Germline lookup yields CDR1 MNHEY and CDR2 SVGAGI. The CDR3 sequence is CASSYWGRGDYGYTF. In nucleotides, the CDR3 is TGTGCCAGCAGTTACTGGGGCAGGGGGGACTATGGCTACACCTTC.

This rearrangement joins TRBV9 to TRBJ2-7; 13 bases line up with TRBD2. Trimming at V came to 0 bases and at J to 5 bases, leaving 2 bases not matched to a gene. Germline V gene lookup returns CDR1 SGDLS and CDR2 YYNGEE. This CDR3 contains 15 residues. CDR3 sequence reads: CASSVAGLAGDEQYF. The CDR3 DNA reads TGTGCCAGCAGCGTAGCAGGACTAGCGGGAGACGAGCAGTACTTC. The whole variable domain, filled in from reference TRBV9 and TRBJ2-7, reads DSGVTQTPKHLITATGQRVTLRCSPRSGDLSVYWYQQSLDQGLQFLIQYYNGEERAKGNILERFSAQQFPDLHSELNLSSLELGDSALYFCASSVAGLAGDEQYFGPGTRLTVT.

CDR3 sequence: CASSAGTSGYQETQYF. The CDR3 DNA is TGTGCCAGTAGTGCCGGGACTAGCGGTTACCAAGAGACCCAGTACTTC. This chain connects TRBV19 to TRBJ2-5, with TRBD2 matching 11 bases. This CDR3 spans 16 amino acids. With 5 bases clipped from V and 0 bases from J, the junction kept 5 bases outside the gene matches. Germline loops: CDR1 LNHDA, CDR2 SQIVND (reference sequence).